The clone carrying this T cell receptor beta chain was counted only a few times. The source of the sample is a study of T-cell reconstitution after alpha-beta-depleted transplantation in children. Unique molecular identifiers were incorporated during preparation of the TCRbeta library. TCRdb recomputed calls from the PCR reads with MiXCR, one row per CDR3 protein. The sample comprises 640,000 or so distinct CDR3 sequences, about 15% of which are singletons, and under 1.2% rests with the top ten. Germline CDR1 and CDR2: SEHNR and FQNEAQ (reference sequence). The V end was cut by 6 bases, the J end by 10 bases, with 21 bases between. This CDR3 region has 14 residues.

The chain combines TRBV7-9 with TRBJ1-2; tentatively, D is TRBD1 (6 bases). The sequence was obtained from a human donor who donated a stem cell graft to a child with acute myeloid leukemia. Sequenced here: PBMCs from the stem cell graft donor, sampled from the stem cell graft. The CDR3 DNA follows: TGTGCCAGCAGATATAATACAGGGAGCTTAGACTACACCTTC. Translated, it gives CASRYNTGSLDYTF. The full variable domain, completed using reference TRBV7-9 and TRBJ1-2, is DTGVSQNPRHKITKRGQNVTFRCDPISEHNRLYWYRQTLGQGPEFLTYFQNEAQLEKSRLLSDRFSAERPKGSFSTLEIQRTEQGDSAMYLCASRYNTGSLDYTFGSGTRLTVV.